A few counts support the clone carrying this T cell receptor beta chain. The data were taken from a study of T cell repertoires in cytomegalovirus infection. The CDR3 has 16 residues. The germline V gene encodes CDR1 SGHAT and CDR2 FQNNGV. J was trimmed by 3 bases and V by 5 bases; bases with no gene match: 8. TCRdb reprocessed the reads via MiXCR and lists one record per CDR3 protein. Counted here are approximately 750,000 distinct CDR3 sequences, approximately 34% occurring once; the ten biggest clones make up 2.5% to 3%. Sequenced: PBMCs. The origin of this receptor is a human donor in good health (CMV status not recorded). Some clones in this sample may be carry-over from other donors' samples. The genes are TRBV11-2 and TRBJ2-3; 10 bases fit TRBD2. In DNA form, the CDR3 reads TGTGCCAGCAGCCTGAGGAGCGGGGGGGTGACAGATACGCAGTATTTT. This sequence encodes CASSLRSGGVTDTQYF.